This T cell receptor (beta chain) derives from a study of T cell responses to AZD1222 COVID-19 vaccine (dated by TCRdb to the early 2020s). Broadly, across the study: A total of more than 230 trial participants underwent TCR sequencing, of whom 207 received two doses of AZD1222 and about 26 received two doses of the MenACWY control vaccine. Trial participants were enrolled by age into 18-55, 56-69 and 70-plus year subgroups, with around 150, 28 and 57 TCR-sequenced participants respectively.

CDR1 and CDR2, looked up from the germline V gene, are SGHDN and FVKESK. The CDR3 has 15 amino acids, counting the end cysteine and phenylalanine. The retained sequence is limited to the CDR3, 45 bases, with the frame set at the first base. V drops 1 base and J drops 3 bases, leaving 9 bases in between. The investigation overall reported the following: In the small 56-69-year group, the increase in depth fell short of significance, most likely because of low power. Most participants were white British and females outnumbered males, and the authors suggested that clonal diversity may have been underestimated. Because no day 14 peak-response samples were available, repertoires were characterized only after the peak T cell response. The vaccine-associated CD4 TCRs covered the entire spike protein, and the dominant responses fell in regions 160-218 and 743-854. Epitopes outside the regions mutated in the B.1.351 and B.1.1.7 variants were reportedly recognized by nearly half of the unique spike-specific TCRs. Spike-specific TCR breadth and depth rose significantly after two AZD1222 doses compared with day 0 and with MenACWY recipients. Conclusions about previously exposed vaccinees are limited, since just six AZD1222 recipients were seropositive for SARS-CoV-2 at baseline.

On this clone: Its antigen target is currently unknown. No base-level quality is on record; no much larger clone is a single base apart.

The CDR3 regions of human TCRbeta chains were analyzed by immunosequencing. Per the source publication's procedure: Repertoire TCRs were matched against a reference library of SARS-CoV-2-specific TCRs generated with the MIRA antigen-specificity platform. Breadth was defined as the fraction of unique TCRs that were SARS-CoV-2-associated. Depth was defined as the fraction of total T cells that were SARS-CoV-2-associated. Using the MIRA data, every spike-specific TCR was mapped to the spike region that the TCR reacted to and assigned to either a CD4 or a CD8 class. Log10-transformed breadth and depth values were compared by one-way ANOVA with Sidak's multiple comparisons tests. As stored in TCRdb, this immuneACCESS dataset retains in-frame rearrangements with V and J assigned. A fraction of the clones does not appear; measured against another copy, unresolved V genes explain less than half of the discrepancy, and the remainder lacks a known reason. That table is the source of V, J and clone size, and D and trimming were worked out from the DNA. In this sample the table shows over 110,000 clones, roughly nine tenths of which occur a single time. The ten largest clones capture 9% to 9.5% of the sample.

What this sample's time point label stands for: about 28 days (+/-7) after the second vaccine dose. Because spike-specific TCR depth and breadth did not differ between the two schedules, AZD1222 recipients who got a second dose at roughly 4 weeks were pooled with those who got a second dose at roughly 12 weeks. Vaccinee samples came from UK trials COV001 and COV002, including a single-blind randomized controlled phase 2/3 trial of AZD1222 (ChAdOx1 nCoV-19) in healthy adults. For TCRbeta chain sequencing, PBMC samples were collected from trial participants at day 0 and at day 28 after the second dose.

The chain couples TRBV14 to TRBJ2-2; too little of a D gene remains to name it. Source: peripheral blood, taken 28 days after the second AZD1222 dose. The receptor's source is an adult who received the AZD1222 COVID-19 vaccine. CDR3 region: CASSQGVSYTGELFF. The base sequence is TGTGCCAGCAGCCAAGGGGTCTCCTACACCGGGGAGCTGTTTTTT.